A single T cell receptor beta chain is shown here with its context. Read coverage stops 3 residues before the CDR3 terminus; the germline J gene supplies the remainder. This sample is drawn from a study of T cell clonality in common variable immunodeficiency. CVID and control samples used equivalent genomic DNA input. TCRdb's table, derived via immunoSEQ multiplex PCR, lists solely in-frame clones and lacks some. The sample was found to contain about 66,000 clones, and every one recurs. Trimming took off 5 bases at V and 0 bases at J, with 14 bases between the two ends. Germline CDR1 and CDR2: SGHAT and FQNNGV. The CDR3 is 15 residues long. Most patients and controls had Caucasian heritage.

Sequencing was done on a sample of peripheral blood mononuclear cells. The sequence came from a person between 18 and 69 years old in good health. The V call is TRBV11-2, the J call TRBJ2-7, with a tentative D call TRBD2 (6 bases). CDR3 in amino acids: CASSLRDFSSYEQYF. The part of the CDR3 DNA that was read is TGTGCCAGCAGCCTCCGGGACTTCAGCTCCTACGAG.